This TCR beta chain is from a study of blood T cell repertoires in COVID-19. The wider study: Whether acute or convalescent, the COVID-19 samples came from the United States, Italy and Spain.

The assay was immunoSEQ multiplex PCR, and TCRdb's table has in-frame clones only and misses some. This sample has some 110,000 clones, with roughly 72% found just once. V lost 6 bases to trimming and J lost 4 bases; unmatched junction nucleotides: 4. This CDR3 has 15 amino acids. CDR1 and CDR2 from the germline V gene are SGHDN and FVKESK. This clone was counted many times. The chain recombines TRBV14 with TRBJ2-1; TRBD2 matches at 12 bases. This clonotype was sampled from a man at least 80 years old with COVID-19, enrolled during active disease. The sample taken for sequencing was peripheral blood. CDR3 loop: CASRPTSGRYNEQFF. CDR3 in DNA: TGTGCCAGCAGACCTACTAGCGGGAGGTACAATGAGCAGTTCTTC.